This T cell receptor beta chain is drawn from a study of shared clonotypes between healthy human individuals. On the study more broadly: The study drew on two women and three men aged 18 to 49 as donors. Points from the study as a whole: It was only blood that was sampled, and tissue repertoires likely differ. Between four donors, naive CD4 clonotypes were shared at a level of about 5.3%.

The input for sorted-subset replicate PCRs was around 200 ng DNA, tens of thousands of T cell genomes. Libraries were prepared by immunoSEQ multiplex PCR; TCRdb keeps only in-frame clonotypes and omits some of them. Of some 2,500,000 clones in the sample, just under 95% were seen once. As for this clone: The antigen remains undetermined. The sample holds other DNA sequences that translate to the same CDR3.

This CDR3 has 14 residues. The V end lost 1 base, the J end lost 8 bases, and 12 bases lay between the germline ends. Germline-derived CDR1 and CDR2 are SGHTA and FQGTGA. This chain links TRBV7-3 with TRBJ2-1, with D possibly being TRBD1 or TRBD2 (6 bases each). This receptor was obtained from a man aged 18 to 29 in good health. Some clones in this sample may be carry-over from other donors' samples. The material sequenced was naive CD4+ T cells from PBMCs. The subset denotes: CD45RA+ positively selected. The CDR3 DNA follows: TGTGCCAGCAGCTTAAACCCCGGGGGCTATGAGCAGTTCTTC. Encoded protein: CASSLNPGGYEQFF.